This TCR beta chain was captured in a study of cytomegalovirus exposure and HLA in healthy donors. Regarding the study as a whole: Some V segments, including TRBV6-2 and TRBV6-3, were excluded as indistinguishable. The listing of 150 to 200 TCR beta chains classed them as cytomegalovirus-associated.

Germline lookup yields CDR1 SGHVS and CDR2 FQNEAQ. V was clipped by 6 bases and J by 0 bases; unmatched bases: 1. The CDR3 runs to 13 residues. This clone came up a few times. Its specificity is unknown. The PCR used 60 Vbeta and 13 Jbeta primers. The method was immunoSEQ multiplex PCR; TCRdb's version includes in-frame clones alone and lacks a portion of them. The table includes some 130,000 clones, roughly 85% detected once. Sequencing was carried out using PBMCs. The receptor was derived from a man between 40 and 49 years old in good health and CMV-seropositive. The chain is built from TRBV7-8 and TRBJ1-1, with 7 bases aligning to TRBD1. The CDR3: CASRQGMNTEAFF. CDR3 DNA: TGTGCCAGCAGACAGGGGATGAACACTGAAGCTTTCTTT.